This T cell receptor beta chain was sequenced for a study of human T cells and chemical hapten exposure. Broader study findings: Versus controls, expanded TCRs had significantly more large CDR3 similarity clusters.

This clonotype has at least ten counts. What it binds is not known. TCRdb used MiXCR to reprocess the RACE reads, holding one entry per CDR3 protein. The repertoire holds approximately 370,000 distinct CDR3 sequences, with about 5% as singletons. As to time point: pre-sensitization, week 0. Treatment meaning: therapeutic diphenylcyclopropenone sensitization with weekly scalp DPC. The TCR sequence derives from a woman aged 18-29 years with alopecia areata. Some clones in this sample may be carry-over from other donors' samples. The material sequenced was whole blood, taken in connection with sensitization to the hapten diphenylcyclopropenone (DPC).

The CDR3 DNA is TGTGCCAGCAGCCAAGATCGGGGGGGTGGAGGCACAGATACGCAGTATTTT. It encodes CASSQDRGGGGTDTQYF. The chain couples TRBV3-1 to TRBJ2-3; 8 nucleotides agree with TRBD2. This CDR3 has 17 residues. Trimming at V came to 0 bases and at J to 1 base, leaving 6 bases not matched to a gene. Germline V gene lookup returns CDR1 LGHDT and CDR2 YNNKEL (reference sequence).